These 19 T cell receptor beta chains share one sample of origin, sequenced in a study of blood T cell repertoires in COVID-19 (dated by TCRdb to between 2020 and 2021). Receptors were amplified or captured by the immunoSEQ multiplex PCR assay. The clones in this table, taken by TCRdb from immuneACCESS, are in-frame only. Not every clone is retained; where verified, under half of the shortfall comes from an unresolved V gene, and the cause of the rest is unknown. This sample comprises some 87,000 clones, roughly 92% of them detected only once. The leading ten clones occupy nearly 6.5% of the sample. Sequencing used peripheral blood. The receptor source for this set is an older woman with active COVID-19.

V gene TRBV28 combines with J gene TRBJ1-2, with TRBD1 matching over 7 bases. The CDR3 loop spans 13 amino acids. Per the germline V gene, CDR1 is MDHEN and CDR2 is SYDVKM. V trimming: 10 bases; J trimming: 0 bases; junction bases outside the gene matches: 5. CDR3 bases: TGTGCCACCGAGGACAGGACTAACTATGGCTACACCTTC. Translation: CATEDRTNYGYTF.

V and J are TRBV28 and TRBJ2-7; D remains ambiguous. Germline CDR1 and CDR2: MDHEN and SYDVKM. V was shortened by 8 bases and J by 6 bases, with 11 bases between the two germline ends. There are 11 residues in the CDR3. CDR3 in DNA: TGTGCCAGCCATCTTCGCGGCGAGCAGTACTTC. Encoded protein: CASHLRGEQYF.

This chain links TRBV3-1 (or the pseudogene TRBV3-2) with TRBJ2-1; D might be TRBD2 (5 bases). Trimming left V 7 bases short and J 3 bases short, with 19 bases between. Germline CDR1 LGHDT, CDR2 YNNKEL (reference sequence). The CDR3 is 16 amino acids. In nucleotides, the CDR3 is TGTGCCAGCACGCCAGCAGGAGGAAATATCTACAATGAGCAGTTCTTC. Its protein is CASTPAGGNIYNEQFF.

This sequence joins TRBV30 and TRBJ1-5, with no clear D. The CDR3 consists of 14 residues. Germline V gene data show CDR1 as GTSNPN and CDR2 as SVGIG (reference sequence). V lost 3 bases and J lost 4, with 13 bases in between. The CDR3, as DNA: TGTGCCTGGAGCCAAGCCCCAGGAAATCAGCCCCAGCATTTT. Protein: CAWSQAPGNQPQHF.

The rearrangement uses TRBV6-5 and TRBJ1-1; D is perhaps TRBD1 (5 bases). This CDR3 is built from 13 residues. Per germline, CDR1 MNHEY and CDR2 SVGAGI. V was clipped by 8 bases and J by 3 bases, with 13 bases between them. CDR3 sequence reads: CASSAREDTEAFF. The CDR3 DNA is TGTGCCAGCTCGGCCAGGGAGGACACTGAAGCTTTCTTT.

The CDR3 DNA is TGCGCCAGCAGCTTGGGACCGACAGGGGATCAGCCCCAGCATTTT. Translating it yields CASSLGPTGDQPQHF. V usage is TRBV5-1 and J usage is TRBJ1-5; the match to TRBD1 covers 8 bases. The CDR3 length is 15 residues. With 0 bases clipped from V and 5 bases from J, the junction kept 4 bases outside the gene matches. Germline CDR1 and CDR2: SGHRS and YFSETQ.

V gene TRBV14 combines with J gene TRBJ1-1; the match to TRBD1 covers 7 bases. CDR3 length: 14 amino acids. Germline assignment: CDR1 SGHDN and CDR2 FVKESK. V shed 4 bases, J shed 1 base, and the junction held 3 bases outside the gene matches. CDR3 loop: CASSPQGGNTEAFF. CDR3 coding DNA: TGTGCCAGCAGCCCTCAGGGGGGGAACACTGAAGCTTTCTTT.

V is TRBV4-1 and J is TRBJ2-3; the match to TRBD2 covers 10 bases. The CDR3 runs to 20 residues. The junction had 12 bases not matched to a gene; V was cut back by 0 bases and J by 0 bases. Per germline, CDR1 MGHRA and CDR2 YSYEKL. Here the CDR3 reads CASSQEGTASGRSSTDTQYF. CDR3 nucleotides: TGCGCCAGCAGCCAAGAAGGGACGGCTAGCGGGAGATCTAGCACAGATACGCAGTATTTT.

This clone appeared a single time. The V and J genes are TRBV6-5 and TRBJ1-3; D ambiguous. V lost 7 bases, J lost 2 bases, and 9 bases lay in between. The CDR3 contains 13 residues. Germline loops: CDR1 MNHEY, CDR2 SVGAGI. The CDR3, as DNA: TGTGCCAGCACCCCGTCGGCTGGAAACACCATATATTTT. Its translation: CASTPSAGNTIYF.

The chain recombines TRBV28 with TRBJ2-7; 9 bases align to TRBD1. The length of the CDR3 is 14 residues. Germline V gives CDR1 MDHEN, CDR2 SYDVKM. V dropped 3 bases and J dropped 4; count of bases not matched to a gene: 4. CDR3 amino acids: CASSFGTGLYEQYF. DNA of the CDR3: TGTGCCAGCAGTTTTGGGACAGGGTTGTACGAGCAGTACTTC.

The rearrangement joins TRBV6-2 or TRBV6-3 to TRBJ2-1, with D maybe TRBD1 (5 bases). Trimming cost V 5 bases and J 7 bases, with 9 bases left between them. The CDR3 runs to 12 residues. Germline V gene sequence: CDR1 MNHEY, CDR2 SVGEGT. The CDR3, as DNA: TGTGCCAGCAGTCAACAGGAGAATGAGCAGTTCTTC. It translates to CASSQQENEQFF.

The rearrangement joins TRBV14 to TRBJ2-7; weak D call: TRBD2 (5 bases). This CDR3 is 14 amino acids long. V lost 6 bases, J lost 4 bases, and 16 bases lay in between. The V gene's germline CDR1 is SGHDN and CDR2 FVKESK. CDR3 DNA sequence: TGTGCCAGCAGTCGGGGATCCCCACAGTACGAGCAGTACTTC. Translation: CASSRGSPQYEQYF.

The rearrangement joins TRBV11-3 to TRBJ2-7, with unresolved D. V was pared by 5 bases and J by 2 bases, with 22 bases between. Germline V CDR1 and CDR2: SGHNT, YENEEA. The CDR3 has 17 residues. The CDR3: CASSEWASLTFPYEQYF. In nucleotides, the CDR3 is TGTGCCAGCAGCGAATGGGCGAGCCTAACGTTCCCCTACGAGCAGTACTTC.

The DNA of the CDR3 is TGCGCCAGCAGCGGGGGGATCGAATACGAGCAGTACTTC. Its protein product is CASSGGIEYEQYF. The V call is TRBV5-1, the J call TRBJ2-7; weak D call: TRBD2 (6 bases). Germline loops: CDR1 SGHRS, CDR2 YFSETQ. The CDR3 sequence is 13 residues long. V was clipped by 4 bases and J by 4 bases, with 12 bases between them.

J is TRBJ1-1 and V is TRBV19; D possibly corresponds to TRBD1 (6 bases). V was clipped by 5 bases and J by 6 bases, with 13 bases between them. Per germline, CDR1 LNHDA and CDR2 SQIVND (reference sequence). This CDR3 region has 13 residues. The CDR3 spells CASSAPGTPEAFF. CDR3 DNA sequence: TGTGCCAGTAGTGCACCCGGGACACCTGAAGCTTTCTTT.

This chain joins TRBV28 and TRBJ2-5; perhaps TRBD1 as D (5 bases). V lost 2 bases and J lost 5, with 15 bases in between. Germline CDR1 MDHEN, CDR2 SYDVKM. The CDR3 totals 15 residues. Written as DNA, the CDR3 is TGTGCCAGCAGTTTAGCCCGCGCCTCAGGGGAGACCCAGTACTTC. It encodes CASSLARASGETQYF. Full variable domain (remainder filled in from reference TRBV28 and TRBJ2-5): DVKVTQSSRYLVKRTGEKVFLECVQDMDHENMFWYRQDPGLGLRLIYFSYDVKMKEKGDIPEGYSVSREKKERFSLILESASTNQTSMYLCASSLARASGETQYFGPGTRLLVL.

The genes are TRBV7-2 and TRBJ1-1, with a tentative D call TRBD1 (5 bases). The ends were cut back, 4 bases at V and 2 bases at J, with 14 bases in the middle. The germline gives CDR1 SGHTA, CDR2 FQGNSA. The CDR3 is 15 amino acids. The CDR3 DNA follows: TGTGCCAGCAGCTCGGGACCGGAGGGAAACACTGAAGCTTTCTTT. This sequence encodes CASSSGPEGNTEAFF.

This clone was counted once. The chain carries TRBV28 and TRBJ2-3; the D gene is possibly TRBD2 (6 bases). Trimming stripped 4 bases from V and 3 bases from J, with 17 bases between. CDR3 size: 16 residues. Per germline, CDR1 MDHEN and CDR2 SYDVKM. CDR3 sequence (DNA): TGTGCCAGCAGTTCCAGACTAGGGAAGAGAACAGATACGCAGTATTTT. Protein: CASSSRLGKRTDTQYF. The variable domain in full, completed from reference TRBV28 and TRBJ2-3, reads DVKVTQSSRYLVKRTGEKVFLECVQDMDHENMFWYRQDPGLGLRLIYFSYDVKMKEKGDIPEGYSVSREKKERFSLILESASTNQTSMYLCASSSRLGKRTDTQYFGPGTRLTVL.

The rearrangement joins TRBV7-9 to TRBJ2-5; TRBD2 matches 11 bases. The CDR3 has 16 amino acids. Germline V gene data show CDR1 as SEHNR and CDR2 as FQNEAQ (reference sequence). With 0 bases clipped from V and 2 bases from J, the junction kept 2 bases outside the gene matches. The CDR3 region is CASSLASGRGQETQYF. Here the CDR3 DNA reads TGTGCCAGCAGCTTAGCTAGCGGGAGGGGGCAAGAGACCCAGTACTTC.